A single sample is the source of the 17 T cell receptor beta chains below, sequenced in a study of blood T cell repertoires in COVID-19. Assay: immunoSEQ multiplex PCR; the TCRdb copy retains only in-frame clones and omits some. The profile shows more than 65,000 clones, more than 75% of them singletons. The sequenced sample consisted of peripheral blood. These receptors all stem from a human donor in a cohort sampled during active COVID-19.

The genes are TRBV3-1 (or the pseudogene TRBV3-2) and TRBJ1-6, with 9 bases identical to TRBD1. V shed 4 bases and J 9 bases; nucleotides not matched to a gene: 7. CDR1 is LGHDT, CDR2 YNNKEL, per germline (reference sequence). This CDR3 has 15 amino acids. The CDR3 sequence: CASSPWTGEGSPLHF. The CDR3 DNA reads as TGTGCCAGCAGCCCCTGGACAGGGGAAGGTTCACCCCTCCACTTT.

This chain joins TRBV2 and TRBJ2-7, with 13 bases identical to TRBD2. CDR1 is SNHLY, CDR2 FYNNEI, per germline. This CDR3 has 15 residues. V shed 2 bases and J 5 bases; nucleotides not matched to a gene: 3. CDR3 residues: CASSETSGGAHEQYF. In nucleotides, the CDR3 is TGTGCCAGCAGTGAAACTAGCGGGGGGGCCCACGAGCAGTACTTC.

This sequence joins TRBV7-9 and TRBJ2-7; D possibly corresponds to TRBD2 (6 bases). The CDR3 is 13 residues long. Germline CDR1 SEHNR, CDR2 FQNEAQ (reference sequence). V was pared by 5 bases and J by 0 bases, with 8 bases between. CDR3 sequence reads: CASSPTSSYEQYF. CDR3 DNA sequence: TGTGCCAGCAGCCCGACTAGCTCCTACGAGCAGTACTTC.

This chain uses TRBV7-2 with TRBJ1-2, with D hard to call. The germline CDR1 and CDR2 sequences are SGHTA and FQGNSA. Between the trimmed V and J ends, which lost 5 bases and 5 bases, there was a span of 18 bases. The CDR3 extends over 15 amino acids. CDR3 residues: CASSPAGEGKYGYTF. CDR3 DNA sequence: TGTGCCAGCAGCCCCGCCGGGGAGGGAAAATATGGCTACACCTTC.

The gene calls are TRBV27 and TRBJ1-6; D gene unclear. The V gene's germline CDR1 is MNHEY and CDR2 SMNVEV (reference sequence). Trimming stripped 2 bases from V and 13 bases from J, with 15 bases between. The CDR3 extends over 14 amino acids. The DNA for the CDR3 is TGTGCCAGCAGTTTAAATTGGGCCGGGGAGCCCCTCCACTTT. Translation gives CASSLNWAGEPLHF.

The genes are TRBV11-2 and TRBJ2-7; TRBD1 matches 10 bases. V gave up 2 bases and J gave up 4 bases; unmatched junction bases: 5. This CDR3 contains 15 residues. Germline assignment: CDR1 SGHAT and CDR2 FQNNGV. CDR3: CASSLLRTGGYEQYF. Written as DNA, the CDR3 is TGTGCCAGCAGCTTACTCAGGACAGGGGGTTACGAGCAGTACTTC.

The V and J genes are TRBV18 and TRBJ1-1; no firm D call. Germline V gene lookup returns CDR1 KGHSH and CDR2 LQKENI. V lost 4 bases and J 0 bases, leaving 6 bases between the germline ends. The CDR3 runs to 13 residues. The CDR3 sequence: CASSQAVNTEAFF. Written as DNA, the CDR3 is TGTGCCAGCTCACAGGCGGTGAACACTGAAGCTTTCTTT.

The V gene is TRBV5-6, the J gene TRBJ2-7, with TRBD1 as a possible D gene (5 bases). Trimming removed 4 bases from V and 2 bases from J, with 16 bases in between. The CDR3 consists of 15 residues. Germline CDR1 and CDR2: SGHDT and YYEEEE. The CDR3 nucleotides read TGTGCCAGCAGCCGCGCAGGGATTCGGACCTACGAGCAGTACTTC. Its protein is CASSRAGIRTYEQYF. Variable domain in full (rest from reference TRBV5-6 and TRBJ2-7): DAGVTQSPTHLIKTRGQQVTLRCSPKSGHDTVSWYQQALGQGPQFIFQYYEEEERQRGNFPDRFSGHQFPNYSSELNVNALLLGDSALYLCASSRAGIRTYEQYFGPGTRLTVT.

This sequence joins TRBV15 and TRBJ2-7, with D possibly being TRBD1 (6 bases). The V end lost 2 bases, the J end lost 5 bases, and 10 bases lay between the germline ends. Germline assignment: CDR1 LNHNV and CDR2 YYDKDF (reference sequence). The CDR3 spans 13 residues. CDR3 DNA sequence: TGTGCCACCAGCAGACAGGGGTGGGACGAGCAGTACTTC. As protein: CATSRQGWDEQYF.

The chain carries TRBV27 and TRBJ1-1; D is ambiguous. The CDR3 loop spans 15 amino acids. Germline CDR1 MNHEY, CDR2 SMNVEV (reference sequence). Trimming removed 5 bases from V and 0 bases from J, with 13 bases in between. CDR3: CASSAKQIMNTEAFF. CDR3 nucleotides: TGTGCCAGCAGTGCCAAACAGATCATGAACACTGAAGCTTTCTTT.

The genes are TRBV5-1 and TRBJ2-7; 9 nucleotides match TRBD1. Germline assignment: CDR1 SGHRS and CDR2 YFSETQ. The CDR3 runs 15 residues. J gave up 1 base and V 3 bases, and 5 bases lay outside the gene matches. CDR3 amino acids: CASSWGQGDSYEQYF. The CDR3 DNA is TGCGCCAGCAGCTGGGGACAGGGTGATTCCTACGAGCAGTACTTC. The complete variable domain, with remaining parts taken from reference TRBV5-1 and TRBJ2-7, reads KAGVTQTPRYLIKTRGQQVTLSCSPISGHRSVSWYQQTPGQGLQFLFEYFSETQRNKGNFPGRFSGRQFSNSRSEMNVSTLELGDSALYLCASSWGQGDSYEQYFGPGTRLTVT.

The V gene is TRBV4-1, the J gene TRBJ2-7; 13 positions agree with TRBD2. In germline, CDR1 is MGHRA, CDR2 YSYEKL. Trimming removed 0 bases from V and 0 bases from J; junction bases left unmatched: 5. CDR3 length: 18 amino acids. The CDR3 DNA reads TGCGCCAGCAGCCAAGAGACTAGCGGGGGGCCGCTCTCCTACGAGCAGTACTTC. This sequence encodes CASSQETSGGPLSYEQYF.

This clone was seen only a few times. The chain uses TRBV6-2 or TRBV6-3 and TRBJ1-2; possibly TRBD1 for D (5 bases). Between the trimmed V and J ends, which lost 4 bases and 8 bases, there was a span of 17 bases. This CDR3 contains 14 residues. The germline gives CDR1 MNHEY, CDR2 SVGEGT. Here the CDR3 reads CASSLTVPAWGYTF. CDR3 in DNA: TGTGCCAGCAGTTTGACAGTTCCGGCGTGGGGCTACACCTTC.

The rearrangement links TRBV7-3 to TRBJ1-4, with 12 bases fitting TRBD1. The CDR3 covers 20 residues. CDR1 SGHTA and CDR2 FQGTGA come from the germline V gene. V dropped 0 bases and J dropped 3; count of bases not matched to a gene: 11. CDR3: CASSLTTGTGGAKANEKLFF. Here the CDR3 DNA reads TGTGCCAGCAGCTTAACTACCGGGACAGGGGGCGCGAAGGCTAATGAAAAACTGTTTTTT. The entire variable domain, with the rest obtained from reference TRBV7-3 and TRBJ1-4, is as follows: GAGVSQTPSNKVTEKGKYVELRCDPISGHTALYWYRQSLGQGPEFLIYFQGTGAADDSGLPNDRFFAVRPEGSVSTLKIQRTERGDSAVYLCASSLTTGTGGAKANEKLFFGSGTQLSVL.

In this sample, this clone turned up once. This chain links TRBV30 with TRBJ1-1; a possible D gene is TRBD1 (5 bases). The CDR3 runs 14 residues. Germline CDR1 is GTSNPN and CDR2 is SVGIG (reference sequence). V was cut by 1 base and J by 6 bases, with 15 bases left in between. DNA of the CDR3: TGTGCCTGGAGTGGTCGGACATATCACGCTGAAGCTTTCTTT. It is translated as CAWSGRTYHAEAFF.

The CDR3: CASSLGGGKAFF. The CDR3 DNA reads TGTGCCAGCAGCTTAGGGGGGGGGAAAGCTTTCTTT. The genes are TRBV11-2 and TRBJ1-1, with D maybe TRBD1 (5 bases). This CDR3 is 12 amino acids long. Germline V gives CDR1 SGHAT, CDR2 FQNNGV. V was cut by 1 base and J by 9 bases, with 9 bases left in between. Using reference TRBV11-2 and TRBJ1-1 for the parts outside the CDR3, the full variable domain is EAGVAQSPRYKIIEKRQSVAFWCNPISGHATLYWYQQILGQGPKLLIQFQNNGVVDDSQLPKDRFSAERLKGVDSTLKIQPAKLEDSAVYLCASSLGGGKAFFGQGTRLTVV.

CDR3 DNA: TGTGCAAGTCGCTTAGGAGGGGGTTGTCAGCCCCAGCATTTT. Its protein product is CASRLGGGCQPQHF. The rearrangement links TRBV12-2 to TRBJ1-5; whether TRBD1, the table's D call, matches the DNA was not checked. TRBV12-2 is a recognized pseudogene. This CDR3 contains 14 residues.